This T cell receptor beta chain was recovered during a study of T cell responses to AZD1222 COVID-19 vaccine. General study results and limits: The study found vaccine-associated CD4 TCRs spanning spike, dominant at 160-218 and 743-854. It should be noted that donors were predominantly white British and more often female, and clonal diversity was possibly underestimated.

Measured with immunoSEQ multiplex PCR; TCRdb has only the in-frame clones, and not every one. The table shows around 130,000 clones, with approximately 94% occurring only once. A note on this clone: Antigen specificity is unknown.

This CDR3 comprises 12 residues. Trimming removed 4 bases at V and 10 bases at J, with 11 bases between. In germline, CDR1 is LGHNA, CDR2 YSLEER. The sequence was obtained from an adult in good health. The chain recombines TRBV4-3 with TRBJ2-1; a possible D gene is TRBD2 (5 bases). Sequenced material: peripheral blood, taken on day 0 of AZD1222 vaccination. CDR3 residues: CASSPDWVEQFF. In nucleotides, the CDR3 is TGCGCCAGCAGCCCGGACTGGGTAGAGCAGTTCTTC.